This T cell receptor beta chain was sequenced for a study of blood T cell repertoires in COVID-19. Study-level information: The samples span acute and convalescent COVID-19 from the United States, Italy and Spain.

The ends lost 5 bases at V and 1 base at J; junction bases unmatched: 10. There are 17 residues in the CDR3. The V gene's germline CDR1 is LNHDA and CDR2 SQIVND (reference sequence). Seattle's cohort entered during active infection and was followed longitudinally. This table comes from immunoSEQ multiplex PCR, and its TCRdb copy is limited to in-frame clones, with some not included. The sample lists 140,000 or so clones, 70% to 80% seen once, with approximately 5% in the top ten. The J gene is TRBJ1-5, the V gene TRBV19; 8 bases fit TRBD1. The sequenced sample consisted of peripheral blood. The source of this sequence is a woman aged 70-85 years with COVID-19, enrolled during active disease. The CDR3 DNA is TGTGCCAGTAGTCTGAGACAGGGGTGGGGCAGCAATCAGCCCCAGCATTTT. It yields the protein CASSLRQGWGSNQPQHF.